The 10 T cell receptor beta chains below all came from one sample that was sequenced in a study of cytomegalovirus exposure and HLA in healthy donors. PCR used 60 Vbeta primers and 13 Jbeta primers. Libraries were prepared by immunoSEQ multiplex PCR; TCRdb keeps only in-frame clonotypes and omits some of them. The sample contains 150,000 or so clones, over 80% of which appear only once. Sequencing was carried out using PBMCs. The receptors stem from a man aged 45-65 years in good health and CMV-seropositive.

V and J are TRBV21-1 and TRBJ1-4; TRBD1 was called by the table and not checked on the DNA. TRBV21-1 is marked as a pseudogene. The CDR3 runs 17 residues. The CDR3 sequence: CASSKPAEGETNEKLFF. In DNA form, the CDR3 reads TGTGCCAGCAGCAAGCCCGCAGAGGGGGAAACTAATGAAAAACTGTTTTTT.

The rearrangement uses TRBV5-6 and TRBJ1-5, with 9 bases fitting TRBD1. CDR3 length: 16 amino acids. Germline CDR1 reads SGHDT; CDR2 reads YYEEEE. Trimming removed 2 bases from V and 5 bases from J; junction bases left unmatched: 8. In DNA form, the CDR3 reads TGTGCCAGCAGCTTCTCCGGGACAGGGATCGATCAGCCCCAGCATTTT. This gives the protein CASSFSGTGIDQPQHF.

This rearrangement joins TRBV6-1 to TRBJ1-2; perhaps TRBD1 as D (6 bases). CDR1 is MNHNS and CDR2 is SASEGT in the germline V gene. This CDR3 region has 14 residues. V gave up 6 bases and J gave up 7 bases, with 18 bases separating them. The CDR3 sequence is CASRKGGAGIGYTF. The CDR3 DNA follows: TGTGCCAGCAGAAAGGGGGGGGCAGGGATTGGCTACACCTTC.

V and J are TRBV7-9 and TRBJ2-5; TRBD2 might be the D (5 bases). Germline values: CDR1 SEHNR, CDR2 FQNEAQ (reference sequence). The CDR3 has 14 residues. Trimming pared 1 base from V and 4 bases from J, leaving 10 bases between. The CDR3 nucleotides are TGTGCCAGCAGCTTAGGCAAAGAGGGAGAGACCCAGTACTTC. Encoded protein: CASSLGKEGETQYF.

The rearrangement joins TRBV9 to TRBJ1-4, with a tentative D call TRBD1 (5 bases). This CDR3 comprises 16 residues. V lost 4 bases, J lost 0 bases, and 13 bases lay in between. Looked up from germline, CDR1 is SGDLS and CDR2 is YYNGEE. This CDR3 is CASSPGPWATNEKLFF. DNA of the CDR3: TGTGCCAGCAGCCCAGGGCCGTGGGCAACTAATGAAAAACTGTTTTTT.

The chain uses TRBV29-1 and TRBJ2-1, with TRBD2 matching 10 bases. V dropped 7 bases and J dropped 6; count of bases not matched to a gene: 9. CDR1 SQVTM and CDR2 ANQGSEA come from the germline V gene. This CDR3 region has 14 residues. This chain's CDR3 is CSGQLAGVPNEQFF. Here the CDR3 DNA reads TGCAGCGGCCAGCTAGCGGGAGTGCCCAATGAGCAGTTCTTC.

The CDR3 reads CASTQNTEAFF. The CDR3 DNA reads TGTGCCAGCACCCAGAACACTGAAGCTTTCTTT. This chain uses TRBV28 with TRBJ1-1; D not resolved. V was trimmed by 7 bases and J by 1 base, leaving 4 bases between them. CDR1 is MDHEN, CDR2 SYDVKM, per germline. CDR3 length: 11 residues. The full variable domain, rest sourced from reference TRBV28 and TRBJ1-1, is DVKVTQSSRYLVKRTGEKVFLECVQDMDHENMFWYRQDPGLGLRLIYFSYDVKMKEKGDIPEGYSVSREKKERFSLILESASTNQTSMYLCASTQNTEAFFGQGTRLTVV.

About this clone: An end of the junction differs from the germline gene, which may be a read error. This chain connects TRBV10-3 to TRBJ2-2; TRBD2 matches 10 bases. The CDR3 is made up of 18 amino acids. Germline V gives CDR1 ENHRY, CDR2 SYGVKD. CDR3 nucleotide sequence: TGTGCCATCGGTGAGTCTCTAGCGGGAGCCACGAACACCGGGGAGCTGTTTTTT. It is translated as CAIGESLAGATNTGELFF.

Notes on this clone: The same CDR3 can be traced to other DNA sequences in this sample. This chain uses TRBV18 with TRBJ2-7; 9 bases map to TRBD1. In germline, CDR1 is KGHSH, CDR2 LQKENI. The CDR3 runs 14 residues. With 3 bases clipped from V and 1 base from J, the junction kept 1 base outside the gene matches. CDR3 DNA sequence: TGTGCCAGCTCACCCGACAGGGGGTCCTACGAGCAGTACTTC. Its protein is CASSPDRGSYEQYF. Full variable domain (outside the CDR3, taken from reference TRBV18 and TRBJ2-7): NAGVMQNPRHLVRRRGQEARLRCSPMKGHSHVYWYRQLPEEGLKFMVYLQKENIIDESGMPKERFSAEFPKEGPSILRIQQVVRGDSAAYFCASSPDRGSYEQYFGPGTRLTVT.

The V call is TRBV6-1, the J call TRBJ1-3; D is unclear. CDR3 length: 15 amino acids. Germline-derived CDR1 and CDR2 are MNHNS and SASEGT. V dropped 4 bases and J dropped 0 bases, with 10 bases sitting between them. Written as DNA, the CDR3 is TGTGCCAGCAGTGGAGGCAGCCGCTCTGGAAACACCATATATTTT. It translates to CASSGGSRSGNTIYF.